Each of the 32 T cell receptor beta chains below was sequenced from the same sample in a study of T cells in Graves' hyperthyroidism and ophthalmopathy. Researchers took RNA transcripts and amplified the TCR beta CDR3 regions from them. The HTBI primer set drove a first-round RT-PCR of the TCR CDR3. TCRdb reprocessed the multiplex PCR reads with MiXCR, giving one entry per CDR3 protein. This table has almost 350,000 distinct CDR3 sequences, less than 20% appearing once. The sequenced material came from blood. Receptor source: a woman in her 40s with Graves' ophthalmopathy.

This clonotype was counted a few times. The V gene is TRBV27, the J gene TRBJ2-5; D ambiguous. This CDR3 spans 13 amino acids. Germline assignment: CDR1 MNHEY and CDR2 SMNVEV (reference sequence). Trimming took off 6 bases at V and 5 bases at J, with 13 bases between the two ends. The CDR3 nucleotides are TGTGCCAGCAGACCGGACCTCGGGGAGACCCAGTACTTC. Translated, it gives CASRPDLGETQYF.

The chain recombines TRBV7-9 with TRBJ2-4; TRBD1 aligns across 9 bases. The CDR3 contains 15 residues. CDR1 SEHNR and CDR2 FQNEAQ come from the germline V gene (reference sequence). Unmatched junction bases numbered 4, after V lost 5 bases and J lost 2 bases. In DNA, the CDR3 is TGTGCCAGCAGCCCGACAGGGGGAACCAAAAACATTCAGTACTTC. Translated, it gives CASSPTGGTKNIQYF.

This clonotype has a count of ten or more. This rearrangement joins TRBV6-5 to TRBJ1-2, with D hard to call. The CDR3 covers 13 residues. Trimming took off 8 bases at V and 0 bases at J, with 10 bases between the two ends. Per germline, CDR1 MNHEY and CDR2 SVGAGI. The CDR3 nucleotides are TGTGCCAGCTCTCTGCTACCTAACTATGGCTACACCTTC. It encodes CASSLLPNYGYTF.

This clonotype was seen at least ten times. The rearrangement links TRBV28 to TRBJ2-7; 13 positions agree with TRBD2. J was trimmed by 2 bases and V by 4 bases; bases with no gene match: 11. This CDR3 region has 18 residues. The germline V gene encodes CDR1 MDHEN and CDR2 SYDVKM. The CDR3 region is CASSSYPGLAGLPYEQYF. CDR3 coding DNA: TGTGCCAGCAGTTCCTACCCGGGACTAGCGGGACTTCCCTACGAGCAGTACTTC.

This clonotype has at least ten counts. The CDR3 here is CATSDQLAGGTDTQYF. For the CDR3, the DNA is TGTGCCACCAGTGACCAACTAGCGGGGGGCACAGATACGCAGTATTTT. The chain uses TRBV24-1 and TRBJ2-3; 11 nucleotides align to TRBD2. Germline-derived CDR1 and CDR2 are KGHDR and SFDVKD. The CDR3 runs to 16 residues. After removal of 4 bases from V and 1 base from J, the junction contained 3 bases not matched to a gene.

This clonotype was detected ten times or more. This may come from a read error, since a much larger clone is one base off. The chain carries TRBV6-2 or TRBV6-3 and TRBJ2-7, with 7 bases identical to TRBD2. The J segment lost 6 bases and the V segment lost 1 base, leaving 0 bases of the junction unmatched. Germline CDR1 and CDR2: MNHEY and SVGEGT. The CDR3 spans 12 residues. The CDR3 region is CASSYWGGEQYF. CDR3 nucleotide sequence: TGTGCCAGCAGTTACTGGGGGGGCGAGCAGTACTTC.

This clonotype was seen ten or more times. V is TRBV6-1 and J is TRBJ2-6, with D possibly being TRBD2 (6 bases). There are 16 residues in the CDR3. V dropped 8 bases and J dropped 4 bases, with 18 bases sitting between them. Germline V lookup: CDR1 MNHNS, CDR2 SASEGT. CDR3 sequence reads: CASAETRRAGANVLTF. As DNA, the CDR3 is TGTGCCAGCGCCGAGACTAGACGGGCCGGGGCCAACGTCCTGACTTTC.

This clonotype was counted ten times or more. The J gene is TRBJ1-1, the V gene TRBV4-2; 10 nucleotides align to TRBD1. After removal of 1 base from V and 3 bases from J, the junction contained 2 bases not matched to a gene. CDR1 and CDR2 (germline): LGHNA, YNFKEQ. CDR3 length: 15 amino acids. The chain's CDR3 is CASSQGTGGDTEAFF. The CDR3 nucleotides are TGTGCCAGCAGCCAAGGGACAGGGGGGGACACTGAAGCTTTCTTT.

This clonotype was recorded at least ten times. The chain has TRBV12-5 and TRBJ1-5; D call uncertain. The CDR3 spans 12 residues. CDR1 and CDR2 (germline): LGHNT, FRNRAP. V was shortened by 5 bases and J by 3 bases, with 5 bases between the two germline ends. CDR3 amino acids: CASGLLNQPQHF. The DNA for the CDR3 is TGTGCTAGTGGTCTCCTCAATCAGCCCCAGCATTTT.

This clonotype was detected ten times or more. CDR3 nucleotides: TGTGCCAGCAGATCGGCAGGGAATCAGCCCCAGCATTTT. It translates to CASRSAGNQPQHF. V is TRBV28 and J is TRBJ1-5; possibly TRBD1 for D (5 bases). Germline V gene data show CDR1 as MDHEN and CDR2 as SYDVKM. CDR3 length: 13 residues. V lost 6 bases to trimming and J lost 4 bases, with 10 bases between them.

A word on this clonotype: This may be a read error: a much more frequent sequence differs by one nucleotide. This sequence joins TRBV30 and TRBJ2-7, with a possible D match to TRBD2 (5 bases). CDR3 size: 14 residues. Germline values: CDR1 GTSNPN, CDR2 SVGIG (reference sequence). This CDR3 is CAWKKGSRTYGQYF. CDR3 bases: TGTGCCTGGAAAAAAGGGAGCCGAACCTACGGGCAGTACTTC.

The sample holds many counts of this clonotype. The V gene is TRBV11-2, the J gene TRBJ2-7; 10 nucleotides align to TRBD1. J lost 4 bases, V lost 5 bases, and 17 bases had no gene match. This CDR3 spans 18 amino acids. Germline lookup yields CDR1 SGHAT and CDR2 FQNNGV. CDR3 in DNA: TGTGCCAGCAGCCCGATAAGGGGACCGGGACAGGGGAAGTACGAGCAGTACTTC. It yields the protein CASSPIRGPGQGKYEQYF.

The sample holds many counts of this clonotype. The chain has TRBV7-2 and TRBJ1-5; D remains unclear. Germline CDR1 is SGHTA and CDR2 is FQGNSA. Between the trimmed V and J ends, which lost 5 bases and 9 bases, there was a span of 11 bases. The CDR3 spans 12 residues. The CDR3 DNA is TGTGCCAGCAGCCTCCCGCCGGGGCCCCAGCATTTT. Translating gives CASSLPPGPQHF.

This clonotype was detected a few times. Germline is not matched at one junction end, which may reflect a read error. The genes are TRBV6-9 and TRBJ1-5; 7 bases line up with TRBD1. The CDR3 is 17 amino acids. Germline CDR1 and CDR2: MNHGY and SVAAGI. The CDR3 coding sequence is TGTGCCAGCAGTCACCCTGGGACAGCGGGCACGAATCAGCCCCAGCCTTTT. Its protein is CASSHPGTAGTNQPQPF.

In its sample, this clonotype was seen many times. The V gene is TRBV12-3 or TRBV12-4, the J gene TRBJ2-2; D ambiguous. Trimming cost V 6 bases and J 4 bases, with 15 bases left between them. The CDR3 has 15 amino acids. CDR3 residues: CASRVGRSRTGELFF. CDR3 coding DNA: TGTGCCAGCAGGGTAGGACGTTCGCGCACCGGGGAGCTGTTTTTT.

This clonotype was seen more than once but under ten times. This chain links TRBV18 with TRBJ1-3, with no clear D. V lost 6 bases, J lost 0 bases, and 21 bases lay in between. CDR1 and CDR2 from the germline V gene are KGHSH and LQKENI. The CDR3 is 18 amino acids. The CDR3 region is CASSPLPTGPSSGNTIYF. The CDR3 DNA is TGTGCCAGCTCCCCATTGCCGACCGGGCCGAGCTCTGGAAACACCATATATTTT. The whole variable domain, remainder taken from reference TRBV18 and TRBJ1-3, is NAGVMQNPRHLVRRRGQEARLRCSPMKGHSHVYWYRQLPEEGLKFMVYLQKENIIDESGMPKERFSAEFPKEGPSILRIQQVVRGDSAAYFCASSPLPTGPSSGNTIYFGEGSWLTVV.

A word on this clonotype: This likely comes from a read error, as the CDR3 has no conserved phenylalanine or tryptophan at its end. The CDR3 region is CAASDLPGSEQYY. As DNA, the CDR3 is TGTGCCGCCAGTGATTTGCCGGGAAGCGAGCAGTACTAC. The chain links TRBV24-1 to TRBJ2-7, with D perhaps TRBD2 (5 bases). Germline loops: CDR1 KGHDR, CDR2 SFDVKD. This CDR3 contains 13 residues.

There are many counts of this clonotype. At one boundary the junction diverges from the germline segment, which might be a read error. This chain connects TRBV10-3 to TRBJ2-2; TRBD1 agrees at 11 bases. The CDR3 length is 17 residues. The germline V gene encodes CDR1 ENHRY and CDR2 SYGVKD. CDR3 DNA: TGTGCCATCAGTGGGGACAGGGGGTACTCGAACACCGGGGAGCTGTTCTTT. Its protein is CAISGDRGYSNTGELFF.

The V gene is TRBV12-3 or TRBV12-4, the J gene TRBJ2-5, with 9 nucleotides matching TRBD1. Losses at the gene ends were 6 bases for V and 3 bases for J; bases not matched to a gene: 8. The CDR3 runs to 15 residues. The CDR3 region has the DNA TGTGCCAGCAGCAAGGACAGGGGAGGCAAAGAGACCCAGTACTTC. Its translation is CASSKDRGGKETQYF.

This clonotype was counted at least ten times. This sequence joins TRBV28 and TRBJ1-2, with 7 bases fitting TRBD1. The V and J ends lost 5 bases and 2 bases, in that order; junction bases with no gene match: 2. Germline CDR1 MDHEN, CDR2 SYDVKM. CDR3 length: 13 residues. CDR3 residues: CASSKGQNYGYTF. In DNA, the CDR3 is TGTGCCAGCAGTAAGGGACAGAACTATGGCTACACCTTC.

This clonotype occurred a few times. The chain is built from TRBV20-1 and TRBJ2-5, with 12 bases that match TRBD2. This CDR3 has 16 amino acids. After removal of 0 bases from V and 5 bases from J, the junction contained 7 bases not matched to a gene. Germline assignment: CDR1 DFQATT and CDR2 SNEGSKA (reference sequence). As DNA, the CDR3 is TGCAGTGCTAGAGAAACTAGCGGGGGGATAATGGAGACCCAGTACTTC. Its protein is CSARETSGGIMETQYF.

This clonotype has just a few counts. V and J are TRBV6-1 and TRBJ1-5; unclear D gene. Germline CDR1 reads MNHNS; CDR2 reads SASEGT. The V gene lost 2 bases and the J gene lost 7 bases, with 12 bases spanning the gap. The CDR3 runs 14 residues. The CDR3: CASSEIALGQPQHF. As DNA, the CDR3 is TGTGCCAGCAGTGAAATCGCACTGGGGCAGCCCCAGCATTTT.

This clonotype has at least ten counts. This chain uses TRBV7-6 with TRBJ2-2, with 12 bases lining up with TRBD2. Unmatched junction bases numbered 3, after V lost 4 bases and J lost 9 bases. The germline V gene has CDR1 SGHVS and CDR2 FNYEAQ. The CDR3 covers 14 residues. This CDR3 is CASSSTSGRWELFF. The CDR3 DNA reads TGTGCCAGCAGCTCCACTAGCGGGAGGTGGGAGCTGTTTTTT.

This clonotype was counted many times. This sequence joins TRBV29-1 and TRBJ1-2; tentatively, D is TRBD1 (5 bases). The length of the CDR3 is 14 residues. Deletions cut 7 bases from V and 3 bases from J, with 18 bases between. Per the germline V gene, CDR1 is SQVTM and CDR2 is ANQGSEA. In DNA, the CDR3 is TGCAGCGCCCTTTCAGGGACCAGGTACTATGGCTACACCTTC. As protein: CSALSGTRYYGYTF.

This clonotype was seen at least ten times. The rearrangement links TRBV28 to TRBJ1-5; 10 nucleotides match TRBD1. The trim removed 3 bases at V and 0 bases at J, leaving 11 bases unmatched. Germline V gives CDR1 MDHEN, CDR2 SYDVKM. The CDR3 loop spans 19 amino acids. Here the CDR3 DNA reads TGTGCCAGCAGTTTTCGGGGGGACAGGGGACTTTATAGCAATCAGCCCCAGCATTTT. Residues: CASSFRGDRGLYSNQPQHF.

This clonotype was detected many times. V and J are TRBV27 and TRBJ1-2; perhaps TRBD1 as D (6 bases). Trimming took 3 bases from V and 4 from J, leaving 15 bases between them. There are 15 residues in the CDR3. Germline V gene data show CDR1 as MNHEY and CDR2 as SMNVEV (reference sequence). CDR3 residues: CASSFGGLRTYGYTF. The CDR3 DNA reads as TGTGCCAGCAGTTTTGGGGGCCTCCGCACCTATGGCTACACCTTC.

This clonotype has ten or more counts. The chain has TRBV11-1 and TRBJ1-2; TRBD1 matches 7 bases. The CDR3 totals 17 residues. Germline trimming cut 1 base from V and 2 bases from J; bases unmatched to any gene: 10. CDR1 is SGHAT and CDR2 is FQDESV in the germline V gene (reference sequence). The CDR3 here is CASSLETGFGWNYGYTF. The CDR3 region has the DNA TGTGCCAGCAGCTTAGAGACAGGGTTTGGTTGGAACTATGGCTACACCTTC.

This chain joins TRBV6-1 and TRBJ2-7, with D maybe TRBD1 (5 bases). Per germline, CDR1 MNHNS and CDR2 SASEGT. Trimming shortened V by 4 bases and J by 4 bases, and 11 bases separated the two germline ends. CDR3 length: 13 residues. CDR3 region: CASSVPGRYEQYF. The CDR3 DNA reads as TGTGCCAGCAGTGTCCCAGGGCGGTACGAGCAGTACTTC.

This clonotype showed up many times. The rearrangement joins TRBV6-5 to TRBJ1-1; D is undetermined. The CDR3 totals 12 residues. V lost 5 bases and J lost 1, with 5 bases in between. From germline, CDR1 is MNHEY and CDR2 SVGAGI. CDR3 in amino acids: CASSPKNTEAFF. The CDR3 region has the DNA TGTGCCAGCAGTCCCAAGAACACTGAAGCTTTCTTT.

The V call is TRBV6-4, the J call TRBJ1-2, with 8 bases fitting TRBD1. The CDR3 is made up of 13 amino acids. The germline V gene has CDR1 MRHNA and CDR2 SNTAGT. V shed 10 bases, J shed 2 bases, and the junction held 6 bases outside the gene matches. CDR3 in DNA: TGTGCCACGCAGGGGGCGTCAAACTATGGCTACACCTTC. This translates into CATQGASNYGYTF.

In the case of this clonotype: This may come from a read error, since a much larger clone is one base off. The chain employs TRBV5-1 and TRBJ1-1, with D tentatively TRBD1 (6 bases). The CDR3 totals 15 residues. The germline V gene encodes CDR1 SGHRS and CDR2 YFSETQ. The CDR3 coding sequence is TGCGCCAGCGCCTCCTCCGACAGGCTGAACACTGAAGCTTCCTTT. Encoded protein: CASASSDRLNTEASF. The full variable domain, with the rest looked up from reference TRBV5-1 and TRBJ1-1, is KAGVTQTPRYLIKTRGQQVTLSCSPISGHRSVSWYQQTPGQGLQFLFEYFSETQRNKGNFPGRFSGRQFSNSRSEMNVSTLELGDSALYLCASASSDRLNTEASFGQGTRLTVV.

This clonotype was recorded many times. The CDR3 nucleotides are TGTGCCACCGGATATCCAACCCGGACAGGGCCGAACACTGAAGCTTTCTTT. It translates to CATGYPTRTGPNTEAFF. V usage is TRBV24-1 and J usage is TRBJ1-1; TRBD1 matches 8 bases. The ends lost 9 bases at V and 1 base at J; junction bases unmatched: 15. Germline V gene sequence: CDR1 KGHDR, CDR2 SFDVKD. The CDR3 covers 17 residues.